This passage covers 16 T cell receptor beta chains from one sample sequenced in a study of T cells in localized non-small cell lung cancer (dated by TCRdb to the early 2020s). The library was made by the immunoSEQ multiplex PCR assay. This is the immuneACCESS table as TCRdb keeps it, with only in-frame sequences that have V and J called. A part of the clones is gone; compared with another copy, unresolved V genes explain less than half, and the rest is unexplained. Within this sample are tens of thousands of clones, with about three quarters of them counted one time only. About 19% of the sample goes to the ten largest clones. The input for sequencing was PBMCs, taken before any cancer treatment. These receptors originate from a man between 40 and 70 years old with stage II squamous cell lung carcinoma.

This rearrangement joins TRBV5-1 to TRBJ2-7; D gene uncertain. CDR3 size: 11 residues. CDR1 and CDR2 (germline): SGHRS, YFSETQ. V lost 4 bases and J 3 bases, leaving 5 bases between the germline ends. The CDR3 nucleotides are TGCGCCAGCAGCCCCGGCTACGAGCAGTACTTC. Its translation: CASSPGYEQYF.

The V call is TRBV6-7, the J call TRBJ1-4, with D possibly being TRBD1 (5 bases). TRBV6-7 belongs to the ORF category, with a function that is uncertain. The CDR3 is 13 amino acids. Deletions cut 6 bases from V and 8 bases from J, with 13 bases between. This chain's CDR3 is CASRGEVLEKLFF. CDR3 DNA: TGTGCCAGCAGAGGGGAGGTCTTAGAAAAACTGTTTTTT.

CDR3 sequence (DNA): TGTGCCAGCAGCTTAGCGGTAGCGGGGGGCCAAGAGACCCAGTACTTC. This sequence encodes CASSLAVAGGQETQYF. This chain uses TRBV7-8 with TRBJ2-5, with TRBD2 matching over 10 bases. The junction had 2 bases not matched to a gene; V was cut back by 0 bases and J by 1 base. The CDR3 is made up of 16 amino acids. CDR1 and CDR2 (germline): SGHVS, FQNEAQ.

This sequence joins TRBV4-1 and TRBJ2-7; D may match TRBD1 or TRBD2 (6 bases each). The germline gives CDR1 MGHRA, CDR2 YSYEKL. The germline V and J ends were trimmed by 3 bases and 6 bases, with 12 bases remaining between them. The CDR3 is 13 residues long. The CDR3 coding sequence is TGCGCCAGCAGCCAGGTGGGGGGCTCCGAGCAGTACTTC. This sequence encodes CASSQVGGSEQYF.

The chain joins TRBV7-6 to TRBJ2-1; D remains ambiguous. Germline values: CDR1 SGHVS, CDR2 FNYEAQ. This CDR3 contains 14 residues. V shed 5 bases and J shed 7 bases, with 15 bases lying between them. The CDR3 coding sequence is TGTGCCAGCAGCCCTCACCTCCGGGCGAATGAGCAGTTCTTC. This translates into CASSPHLRANEQFF.

This clone was seen only a few times. This sequence joins TRBV2 and TRBJ1-6; 9 bases match TRBD1. From germline, CDR1 is SNHLY and CDR2 FYNNEI. V dropped 6 bases and J dropped 7; count of bases not matched to a gene: 4. The CDR3 length is 14 residues. CDR3 amino acids: CASSLGQGNSPLHF. The CDR3 DNA reads TGTGCCAGCAGCCTGGGACAGGGAAATTCACCCCTCCACTTT.

The CDR3 is CASSYLRTGELFF. In nucleotides, the CDR3 is TGTGCCAGCAGTTACCTCCGTACCGGGGAGCTGTTTTTT. The V gene is TRBV6-6, the J gene TRBJ2-2; D ambiguous. Trimming stripped 2 bases from V and 5 bases from J, with 6 bases between. Looked up from germline, CDR1 is MNHNY and CDR2 is SVGAGI (reference sequence). This CDR3 has 13 amino acids.

V and J are TRBV28 and TRBJ2-1; D ambiguous. Trimming stripped 6 bases from V and 7 bases from J, with 16 bases between. The CDR3 covers 14 residues. Germline assignment: CDR1 MDHEN and CDR2 SYDVKM. The CDR3 reads CASRPPGHGNEQFF. Here the CDR3 DNA reads TGTGCCAGCAGACCCCCCGGCCATGGGAATGAGCAGTTCTTC.

V gene TRBV5-6 combines with J gene TRBJ1-4; D is possibly TRBD1 (6 bases). Between the trimmed V and J ends, which lost 5 bases and 4 bases, there was a span of 12 bases. The germline V gene has CDR1 SGHDT and CDR2 YYEEEE. The CDR3 has 14 residues. CDR3 sequence reads: CASSPGTSNEKLFF. CDR3 in DNA: TGTGCCAGCAGTCCCGGGACAAGTAATGAAAAACTGTTTTTT.

The chain links TRBV28 to TRBJ1-5; tentative D call: TRBD1 (6 bases). This CDR3 is 14 amino acids long. V lost 6 bases and J 7 bases, leaving 16 bases between the germline ends. Per the germline V gene, CDR1 is MDHEN and CDR2 is SYDVKM. CDR3 sequence (DNA): TGTGCCAGCAGCGCAGGGGTTCAAAGGCAGCCCCAGCATTTT. Translation: CASSAGVQRQPQHF.

This chain joins TRBV5-1 and TRBJ2-5; 11 nucleotides line up with TRBD1. V was clipped by 3 bases and J by 3 bases; unmatched bases: 4. The CDR3 contains 15 residues. In germline, CDR1 is SGHRS, CDR2 YFSETQ. CDR3 residues: CASSWMGQGEETQYF. The DNA for the CDR3 is TGCGCCAGCAGCTGGATGGGACAGGGGGAAGAGACCCAGTACTTC.

CDR3: CASSQPLGRSREQYF. The CDR3 coding sequence is TGTGCCAGCAGCCAACCACTGGGACGGTCTCGTGAGCAGTACTTC. The chain carries TRBV7-3 and TRBJ2-7; the D gene could be TRBD1 or TRBD2 (5 bases each). The V end was cut by 5 bases, the J end by 7 bases, with 21 bases between. The CDR3 has 15 amino acids. Per germline, CDR1 SGHTA and CDR2 FQGTGA.

V and J are TRBV30 and TRBJ1-3; possibly TRBD1 for D (5 bases). CDR1 GTSNPN and CDR2 SVGIG come from the germline V gene (reference sequence). The CDR3 spans 16 residues. V was pared by 2 bases and J by 0 bases, with 14 bases between. The CDR3 here is CAWSFGAGVSGNTIYF. For the CDR3, the DNA is TGTGCCTGGAGTTTTGGGGCGGGTGTCTCTGGAAACACCATATATTTT.

A single count supports this clone. The V call is TRBV28, the J call TRBJ1-5; D unclear. Per the germline V gene, CDR1 is MDHEN and CDR2 is SYDVKM. The CDR3 consists of 14 residues. Trimming stripped 3 bases from V and 9 bases from J, with 15 bases between. The CDR3 region has the DNA TGTGCCAGCAGTTTTTCCCCACTTGCGGGGCCCCAGCATTTT. Translating gives CASSFSPLAGPQHF.

The V gene is TRBV19, the J gene TRBJ1-1; 9 bases match TRBD1. J gave up 4 bases and V 5 bases, and 8 bases lay outside the gene matches. CDR1 is LNHDA, CDR2 SQIVND, per germline (reference sequence). The length of the CDR3 is 15 residues. CDR3 sequence reads: CASSSPDRGVTEAFF. As DNA, the CDR3 is TGTGCCAGTAGTTCCCCCGACAGGGGGGTCACTGAAGCTTTCTTT. The full variable domain, its missing parts supplied by reference TRBV19 and TRBJ1-1, is DGGITQSPKYLFRKEGQNVTLSCEQNLNHDAMYWYRQDPGQGLRLIYYSQIVNDFQKGDIAEGYSVSREKKESFPLTVTSAQKNPTAFYLCASSSPDRGVTEAFFGQGTRLTVV.

The chain combines TRBV7-3 with TRBJ2-2; TRBD1 matches at 7 bases. The V gene end was trimmed by 3 bases and the J gene end by 5 bases; junction bases not matched to a gene: 3. This CDR3 comprises 14 residues. CDR1 SGHTA and CDR2 FQGTGA come from the germline V gene. The CDR3 protein is CASSFSGGTGELFF. CDR3 DNA sequence: TGTGCCAGCAGCTTCTCAGGGGGAACCGGGGAGCTGTTTTTT.